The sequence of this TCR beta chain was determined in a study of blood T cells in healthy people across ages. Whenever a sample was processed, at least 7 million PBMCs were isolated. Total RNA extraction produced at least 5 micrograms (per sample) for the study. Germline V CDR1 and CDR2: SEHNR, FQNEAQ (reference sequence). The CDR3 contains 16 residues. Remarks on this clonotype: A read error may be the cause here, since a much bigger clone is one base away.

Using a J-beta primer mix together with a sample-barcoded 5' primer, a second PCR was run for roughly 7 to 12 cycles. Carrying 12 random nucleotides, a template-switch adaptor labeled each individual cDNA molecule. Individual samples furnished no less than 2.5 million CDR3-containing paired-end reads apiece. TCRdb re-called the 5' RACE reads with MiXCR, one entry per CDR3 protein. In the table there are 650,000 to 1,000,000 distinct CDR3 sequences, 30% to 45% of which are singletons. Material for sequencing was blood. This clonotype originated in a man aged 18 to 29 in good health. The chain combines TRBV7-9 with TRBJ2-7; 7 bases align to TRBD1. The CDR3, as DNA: TGTGCCAGCAACTTAGCCTCCGGGACAGCTGACTACGAGCAGTACTTC. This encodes CASNLASGTADYEQYF.